This TCR beta chain appears in the sequencing data of a study of blood T cells in healthy people across ages. As for this clonotype: The target antigen is unknown.

Then a second PCR, running about 7 to 11 cycles, was carried out with a sample-barcoded 5' primer and a J-beta primer mix. Carrying 12 random nucleotides, a template-switch adaptor labeled each individual cDNA molecule. TCRdb ran MiXCR on the 5' RACE reads and lists one entry per CDR3 protein. This table has around 500,000 distinct CDR3 sequences, around half appearing once. Study results and caveats: Measured against age, TCR beta diversity per million T cells decreased in a roughly linear manner. Unknown donor CMV status possibly confounded expanded clonotype changes. TCR beta diversity tracked closely with naive T cell percentage.

The CDR3 extends over 13 amino acids. Trimming cost V 5 bases and J 6 bases, with 14 bases left between them. Germline V lookup: CDR1 DFQATT, CDR2 SNEGSKA (reference sequence). The clonotype originates from a man aged 80 or over in good health. Sequencing input: blood. The rearrangement links TRBV20-1 to TRBJ2-1; D not certain. The CDR3 loop reads CSASAETSNEQFF. CDR3 DNA sequence: TGCAGTGCTTCCGCCGAGACATCCAATGAGCAGTTCTTC.